Given below is one T cell receptor beta chain in context. Its cognate antigen is unknown. The source of the sample is a study of CD8 T cells in ankylosing spondylitis. TCRdb analysed the 5' RACE reads with MiXCR anew, one entry per CDR3 protein. The data contain around 100,000 distinct CDR3 sequences, approximately 9.6% of them singletons. General study points: Typical of ankylosing spondylitis blood, it appeared, was a TCR beta motif of several highly homologous variants. Clones linked to disease were reported to show significant enrichment in matched ankylosing spondylitis synovial fluid.

The CDR3 totals 13 residues. CDR1 DFQATT and CDR2 SNEGSKA come from the germline V gene (reference sequence). V lost 3 bases and J 4 bases, leaving 7 bases between the germline ends. The chain carries TRBV20-1 and TRBJ1-6, with D uncertain. The sequenced sample was blood, either unsorted or a sorted T cell fraction (not recorded which). The receptor was isolated from a male donor with ankylosing spondylitis. The CDR3 bases are TGCAGTGCTAGGGAGGTTTATAATTCACCCCTCCACTTT. Its translation: CSAREVYNSPLHF.